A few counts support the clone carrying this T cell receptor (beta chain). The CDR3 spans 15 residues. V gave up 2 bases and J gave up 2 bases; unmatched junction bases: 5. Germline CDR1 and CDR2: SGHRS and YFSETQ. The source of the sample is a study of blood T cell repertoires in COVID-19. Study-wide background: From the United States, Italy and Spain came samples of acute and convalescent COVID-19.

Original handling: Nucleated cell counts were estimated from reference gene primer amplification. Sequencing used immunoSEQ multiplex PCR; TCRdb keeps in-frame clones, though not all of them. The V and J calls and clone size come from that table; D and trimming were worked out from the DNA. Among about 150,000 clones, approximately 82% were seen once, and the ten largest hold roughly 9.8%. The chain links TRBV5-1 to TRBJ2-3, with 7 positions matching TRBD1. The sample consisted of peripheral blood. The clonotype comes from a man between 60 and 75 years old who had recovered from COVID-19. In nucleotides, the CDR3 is TGCGCCAGCAGCTTCAACAGGGGCGACACAGATACGCAGTATTTT. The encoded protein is CASSFNRGDTDTQYF.